A selection of T cell receptor beta chains follows, all from one sample in a study of human T cells and chemical hapten exposure. TCRdb ran MiXCR on the RACE reads and lists one entry per CDR3 protein. This table has approximately 89,000 distinct CDR3 sequences, roughly a tenth appearing once. The sample here was whole blood, taken in connection with sensitization to the hapten diphenylcyclopropenone (DPC). The receptors were sampled from a woman between 25 and 40 years old with alopecia areata. Some clones in this sample may be carry-over from other donors' samples. CDR3s include the opening cysteine and the closing phenylalanine or tryptophan. A D gene is named only where the DNA matches it firmly. Size is stated for part of the rows, as once, few or many counts, or as a class when the clone is expanded.

14,TRBV2,.,TRBJ1-4,.,TGTGCCAGCAACCGGTGGAACTCTAATGAAAAACTGTTTTTT,CASNRWNSNEKLFF
14,TRBV3-1,.,TRBJ1-1,.,TGTGCCAGCAGCCATTCGACAGCTTACACTGAAGCTTTCTTT,CASSHSTAYTEAFF
16,TRBV28,few,TRBJ2-4,.,TGTGCCAGCAGCCCAGGCTTCGGGGTAGCCAAAAACATTCAGTACTTC,CASSPGFGVAKNIQYF
14,TRBV6-1,many,TRBJ2-5,TRBD1,TGTGCCAGCTACGCCAGGACAGGACAGGAGACCCAGTACTTC,CASYARTGQETQYF
13,TRBV15,many,TRBJ1-5,.,TGTGCCACCGGAGGGGTAAGCAATCAGCCCCAGCATTTT,CATGGVSNQPQHF
15,TRBV6-5,few,TRBJ2-2,TRBD2,TGTGCCTCCCAGGGGGGGACTAGCGGCACCGGGGAGCTGTTTTTT,CASQGGTSGTGELFF
15,TRBV6-6,many,TRBJ2-7,.,TGTGCCAGCAGTTACTCAGCTGGGGGTTCCTACGAGCAGTACTTC,CASSYSAGGSYEQYF
13,TRBV7-2,many,TRBJ1-5,.,TGTGCCAGCAGCTTAGTAGGAAATCAGCCCCAGCATTTT,CASSLVGNQPQHF
14,TRBV4-1,.,TRBJ2-7,.,TGCGCCAGCAGCCAGAGTAGAAGCTCCTACGAGCAGTACTTC,CASSQSRSSYEQYF
14,TRBV28,.,TRBJ2-5,.,TGTGCCAGCAGACCCCCAGGTTATCAAGAGACCCAGTACTTC,CASRPPGYQETQYF
15,TRBV7-3,many,TRBJ2-3,TRBD2,TGTGCCAGCAGCTTACGGGGACTACTCACAGATACGCAGTATTTT,CASSLRGLLTDTQYF
16,TRBV20-1,many,TRBJ2-1,.,TGCAGTGCTAGAGGCGTACGGGATAACCCCTACAATGAGCAGTTCTTC,CSARGVRDNPYNEQFF
17,TRBV12-3/TRBV12-4,few,TRBJ1-5,.,TGTGCCAGCAGTCCGAGCTTATTGGGACACCGCAATCAGCCCCAGCATTTT,CASSPSLLGHRNQPQHF
16,TRBV15,.,TRBJ1-5,.,TGTGCCACCAGCCGGAATGGGGGACAAGACAATCAGCCCCAGCATTTT,CATSRNGGQDNQPQHF
18,TRBV4-2,many,TRBJ2-3,.,TGTGCCAGCAGCCAGGGTATTTTGGGTAGCGGAGGGGCGGATACGCAGTATTTT,CASSQGILGSGGADTQYF
15,TRBV12-3/TRBV12-4,.,TRBJ1-5,.,TGTGCCAGCAAAAGTGGGGGAGCGAGCAATCAGCCCCAGCATTTT,CASKSGGASNQPQHF
12,TRBV28,many,TRBJ1-1,.,TGTGCCAGCTTCAGTATGAACACTGAAGCTTTCTTT,CASFSMNTEAFF
12,TRBV28,.,TRBJ1-1,.,TGTGCCAGCAGTTTATTCGGATGGGGAGCTTTCTTT,CASSLFGWGAFF
14,TRBV6-5,many,TRBJ1-1,TRBD1,TGTGCCAGCAGTTTGGACAGGGTGAACACTGAAGCTTTCTTT,CASSLDRVNTEAFF
16,TRBV5-4,.,TRBJ2-2,TRBD2,TGTGCCAGCAGCTCTAGGACTAGCGGGAACACCGGGGAGCTGTTTTTT,CASSSRTSGNTGELFF
12,TRBV6-2/TRBV6-3,few,TRBJ2-7,TRBD1,TGTGCCACCGCCGGACAGGGCTACGAGCAGTACTTC,CATAGQGYEQYF
14,TRBV7-9,.,TRBJ1-1,.,TGTGCCAGCACCATCACAGGAGGCGACACTGAAGCTTTCTTT,CASTITGGDTEAFF
12,TRBV29-1,few,TRBJ2-5,.,TGCAGCGCCTCTGTCGCGCAAGAGACCCAGTACTTC,CSASVAQETQYF
15,TRBV28,.,TRBJ2-7,TRBD2,TGTGCCAGCAGTGCAGCCGGGACTAGTTGCTGCGAGCAGTACTTC,CASSAAGTSCCEQYF
15,TRBV28,few,TRBJ1-6,.,TGTGCCAGCAGTTCGGCCGGGACGCCGGGTTCACCCCTCCACTTT,CASSSAGTPGSPLHF
17,TRBV5-4,many,TRBJ2-2,TRBD2,TGTGCCAGCAGCCCGGACTCTAGCGGGGCCAACACCGGGGAGCTGTTTTTT,CASSPDSSGANTGELFF
15,TRBV6-2/TRBV6-3,many,TRBJ1-5,.,TGTGCCAGCAGTTCGGACGATTATAGCAATCAGCCCCAGCATTTT,CASSSDDYSNQPQHF
11,TRBV29-1,many,TRBJ2-2,.,TGCAGCGTTAGGGACGCCGGGGAGCTGTTTTTT,CSVRDAGELFF
15,TRBV5-1,many,TRBJ2-2,.,TGCGCCAGCACCCTAGCCAGGGGTGAGACCGGGGAGCTGTTTTTT,CASTLARGETGELFF
13,TRBV6-2/TRBV6-3,few,TRBJ1-1,.,TGTGCCAGCAGCTACCCACAGGGAACTGAAGCTTTCTTT,CASSYPQGTEAFF
19,TRBV29-1,many,TRBJ2-3,.,TGCAGCGTTGAGGACATCCGAGCCCTGGTAACGGGAGTGACAGATACGCAGTATTTT,CSVEDIRALVTGVTDTQYF
15,TRBV10-3,.,TRBJ2-7,.,TGTGCCATCAGAGATAGCGTAGGAGGGCCTTACGAGCAGTACTTC,CAIRDSVGGPYEQYF
12,TRBV29-1,.,TRBJ2-7,.,TGCAGCGTTGGAAGCAACGTCTACGAGCAGTACTTC,CSVGSNVYEQYF